These T cell receptor beta chains were read from a single sample in a study of CD8+CD57+ T cells in acquired aplastic anemia. TCRdb reprocessed the reads via MiXCR and lists one record per CDR3 protein. The table shows some 190,000 distinct CDR3 sequences, with approximately 50% occurring only once. Specimen: sorted CD4+, CD8+, or CD8+CD57+ T cells (not recorded which) from PBMCs. The origin of the receptors is a human donor in good health, serving as a control. Each CDR3 is given with its conserved first and last residue. Each record gives: D gene, J gene, clone size, V gene, CDR3 DNA, CDR3 protein. A D gene is named only where the DNA matches it firmly. Some rows mark clone size as missing; the rest say once, few, many or name a class of expanded clone.

d_call: .; j_call: TRBJ1-1; clone_size: many; v_call: TRBV7-6; cdr3_nt: TGTGCCAGCAGCTTAGCGGCCCACAGCTCCTCTAAATACACTGAAGCTTTCTTT; cdr3_aa: CASSLAAHSSSKYTEAFF
d_call: .; j_call: TRBJ2-5; clone_size: .; v_call: TRBV7-2; cdr3_nt: TGTGCCAGCAGCTTAGCAGGCATCCCGCAAGAGACCCAGTACTTC; cdr3_aa: CASSLAGIPQETQYF
d_call: .; j_call: TRBJ1-6; clone_size: many; v_call: TRBV6-5; cdr3_nt: TGTGCCAGCAGTTACTCGCTATTTAGTAATTCACCCCTCCACTTT; cdr3_aa: CASSYSLFSNSPLHF
d_call: .; j_call: TRBJ2-1; clone_size: .; v_call: TRBV15; cdr3_nt: TGTGCCACCAGCAGAGATCTGAGTCGGGAGCAGTTCTTC; cdr3_aa: CATSRDLSREQFF
d_call: .; j_call: TRBJ1-1; clone_size: few; v_call: TRBV19; cdr3_nt: TGTGCCAGTAGTACCGAACTGATCGAGAACACTGAAGCTTTCTTT; cdr3_aa: CASSTELIENTEAFF
d_call: .; j_call: TRBJ1-2; clone_size: many; v_call: TRBV7-2; cdr3_nt: TGTGCCAGCTGGCCCTACAGCGGCTATGGCTACACCTTC; cdr3_aa: CASWPYSGYGYTF
d_call: .; j_call: TRBJ2-5; clone_size: .; v_call: TRBV7-2; cdr3_nt: TGTGCCAGCAGCTCCGGTGTATATCGAGAGACCCAGTACTTC; cdr3_aa: CASSSGVYRETQYF
d_call: TRBD1; j_call: TRBJ1-6; clone_size: .; v_call: TRBV7-8; cdr3_nt: TGTGCCAGCAGCCCCTCAACAGGGGGGGATAATTCACCCCTCCACTTT; cdr3_aa: CASSPSTGGDNSPLHF
d_call: .; j_call: TRBJ1-2; clone_size: .; v_call: TRBV15; cdr3_nt: TGTGCCACCAGCAGAGATCGCGGCGCTAACTATGGCTACACCTTC; cdr3_aa: CATSRDRGANYGYTF
d_call: TRBD1; j_call: TRBJ1-3; clone_size: .; v_call: TRBV20-1; cdr3_nt: TGCAGTGCTCAGAGAGGACAGGGGGCTAGCTACACCATATATTTC; cdr3_aa: CSAQRGQGASYTIYF
d_call: .; j_call: TRBJ2-5; clone_size: .; v_call: TRBV7-8; cdr3_nt: TGTGCCAGCAGGTCTTCGACGGCCTGGATGAAGGCCCAGTACTTC; cdr3_aa: CASRSSTAWMKAQYF
d_call: TRBD1; j_call: TRBJ2-5; clone_size: many; v_call: TRBV20-1; cdr3_nt: TGCAGTGCTAGAGGGGTGGGGACAGGGGGCCAATGGGAGACCCAGTACTTC; cdr3_aa: CSARGVGTGGQWETQYF
d_call: TRBD2; j_call: TRBJ2-7; clone_size: .; v_call: TRBV20-1; cdr3_nt: TGCAGTGCTTCCTCCCGGACTAGCGCGGCGTCCTACGAGCAGTACTTC; cdr3_aa: CSASSRTSAASYEQYF
d_call: .; j_call: TRBJ2-7; clone_size: many; v_call: TRBV28; cdr3_nt: TGTGCCAGCAGCCGCACGATGACCTACGAGCAGTACTTC; cdr3_aa: CASSRTMTYEQYF
d_call: .; j_call: TRBJ1-4; clone_size: .; v_call: TRBV18; cdr3_nt: TGTGCCAGCTCACCATCGGGGAAGCGGGAAAAACTGTTTTTT; cdr3_aa: CASSPSGKREKLFF
d_call: .; j_call: TRBJ1-2; clone_size: .; v_call: TRBV5-1; cdr3_nt: TGCGCCAGCAGCTTGGTGGCAGGGGACCCCTATGGCTACACCTTC; cdr3_aa: CASSLVAGDPYGYTF
d_call: TRBD1; j_call: TRBJ1-6; clone_size: .; v_call: TRBV12-3/TRBV12-4; cdr3_nt: TGTGCCAGCAGTCCCGCGACAGGGACACCGATCTCACCCCTCCACTTT; cdr3_aa: CASSPATGTPISPLHF
d_call: TRBD1; j_call: TRBJ2-3; clone_size: many; v_call: TRBV6-2/TRBV6-3; cdr3_nt: TGTGCCAGCAGCGACAGGGGTTCGATATCCACAGATACGCAGTATTTT; cdr3_aa: CASSDRGSISTDTQYF
d_call: TRBD1; j_call: TRBJ2-2; clone_size: .; v_call: TRBV7-9; cdr3_nt: TGTGCCAGCAGATGGGGGACAGGGGGCAGCGGGGAGCTGTTTTTT; cdr3_aa: CASRWGTGGSGELFF
d_call: .; j_call: TRBJ1-6; clone_size: .; v_call: TRBV12-3/TRBV12-4; cdr3_nt: TGTGCCAGCAGTTTAAGGCCGGGAAATTCACCCCTCCACTTT; cdr3_aa: CASSLRPGNSPLHF
d_call: .; j_call: TRBJ1-2; clone_size: few; v_call: TRBV2; cdr3_nt: TGTGCCAGCAGTGAACGTCGCTTTATCACCTTC; cdr3_aa: CASSERRFITF
d_call: .; j_call: TRBJ2-1; clone_size: many; v_call: TRBV4-3; cdr3_nt: TGCGCCAGCAGCCGCCTATCGACTACCTACAATGAGCAGTTCTTC; cdr3_aa: CASSRLSTTYNEQFF
d_call: .; j_call: TRBJ1-6; clone_size: few; v_call: TRBV2; cdr3_nt: TGTGCCAGCGATAGGGACGCTTTGAGATCACCCCTCCACTTT; cdr3_aa: CASDRDALRSPLHF
d_call: .; j_call: TRBJ2-3; clone_size: many; v_call: TRBV20-1; cdr3_nt: TGCAGTGCTAGAGATATGGGGACACATACGCAGTATTTT; cdr3_aa: CSARDMGTHTQYF
d_call: .; j_call: TRBJ2-3; clone_size: many; v_call: TRBV19; cdr3_nt: TGTGCCAGTAGCACCACAGATACGCAGTATTTT; cdr3_aa: CASSTTDTQYF
d_call: .; j_call: TRBJ1-3; clone_size: many; v_call: TRBV5-1; cdr3_nt: TGCGCCAGCAGCGTGGACATAAGGGGAAACACCATATATTTT; cdr3_aa: CASSVDIRGNTIYF
d_call: TRBD2; j_call: TRBJ2-1; clone_size: many; v_call: TRBV19; cdr3_nt: TGTGCCAGTATCAATTTAGCGGGGGGTCACAATGAGCAGTTCTTC; cdr3_aa: CASINLAGGHNEQFF
d_call: .; j_call: TRBJ2-3; clone_size: few; v_call: TRBV9; cdr3_nt: TGTGCCAGCAGCGTAGGAACAGATACGCAGTATTTT; cdr3_aa: CASSVGTDTQYF
d_call: TRBD1; j_call: TRBJ2-7; clone_size: many; v_call: TRBV5-6; cdr3_nt: TGTGCCAGCAGCTACCTAGGGACAGGGGGGGAGTACGAGCAGTACTTC; cdr3_aa: CASSYLGTGGEYEQYF
d_call: .; j_call: TRBJ2-7; clone_size: .; v_call: TRBV29-1; cdr3_nt: TGCAGCGTTGATGGTGGGGGGAATCCCTACGAGCAGTACTTC; cdr3_aa: CSVDGGGNPYEQYF
d_call: .; j_call: TRBJ1-2; clone_size: .; v_call: TRBV15; cdr3_nt: TGTGCCACCTCTGGGGGGGAAAACTATGGCTACACCTTC; cdr3_aa: CATSGGENYGYTF
d_call: .; j_call: TRBJ1-2; clone_size: .; v_call: TRBV7-2; cdr3_nt: TGTGCCAGCAGCTTAGACCCCGGCTCTGGAAACACCTTC; cdr3_aa: CASSLDPGSGNTF
d_call: .; j_call: TRBJ1-2; clone_size: many; v_call: TRBV19; cdr3_nt: TGTGCCAGTAGTGTGGCGGTATCCGGCTACACCTTC; cdr3_aa: CASSVAVSGYTF
d_call: .; j_call: TRBJ2-7; clone_size: many; v_call: TRBV10-3; cdr3_nt: TGTACCATCAGTGAGTCCTCCGGGACTCTATCTTACGAGCAGTACTTC; cdr3_aa: CTISESSGTLSYEQYF
d_call: TRBD1; j_call: TRBJ2-7; clone_size: .; v_call: TRBV7-6; cdr3_nt: TGTGCCAGCAGCCCTGGTGGGACAGGGACCTACGAGCAGTACTTC; cdr3_aa: CASSPGGTGTYEQYF
d_call: .; j_call: TRBJ1-6; clone_size: .; v_call: TRBV10-2; cdr3_nt: TGCGCCAGCAGTGGACAGGCCGTTATCGATTCACCCCTCCACTTT; cdr3_aa: CASSGQAVIDSPLHF
d_call: TRBD1; j_call: TRBJ2-7; clone_size: .; v_call: TRBV6-1; cdr3_nt: TGTGCCAGCAGTGAAGGGAGCCAGGGGGACTCCTACGAGCAGTACTTC; cdr3_aa: CASSEGSQGDSYEQYF
d_call: .; j_call: TRBJ2-1; clone_size: few; v_call: TRBV12-3/TRBV12-4; cdr3_nt: TGTGCCTCGACTGGGGTGAAGTATGAGCAGTTCTTC; cdr3_aa: CASTGVKYEQFF
d_call: .; j_call: TRBJ2-7; clone_size: .; v_call: TRBV10-3; cdr3_nt: TGTGCCATCAGTGAGTTTATAGGGCAGTACTTC; cdr3_aa: CAISEFIGQYF
d_call: .; j_call: TRBJ2-7; clone_size: many; v_call: TRBV19; cdr3_nt: TGTGCCAGTAGTACAGGGACACGGATTTCCTCCGAGCAGTACTTC; cdr3_aa: CASSTGTRISSEQYF
d_call: .; j_call: TRBJ1-2; clone_size: .; v_call: TRBV7-2; cdr3_nt: TGTGCCAGCAGCTTAGTGGAGGGGGGCAGGGTAGGCGGCTACACCTTC; cdr3_aa: CASSLVEGGRVGGYTF
d_call: .; j_call: TRBJ1-6; clone_size: many; v_call: TRBV6-5; cdr3_nt: TGTGCCAGCAGTTACTCGTACAGATTCCGTAATTCACCCCTCCACTTT; cdr3_aa: CASSYSYRFRNSPLHF
d_call: .; j_call: TRBJ1-4; clone_size: many; v_call: TRBV19; cdr3_nt: TGTGCCAGTACCCTGGGTCGGGGTACTAATGAAAAACTGTTTTTT; cdr3_aa: CASTLGRGTNEKLFF
d_call: .; j_call: TRBJ1-1; clone_size: .; v_call: TRBV15; cdr3_nt: TGTGCCACCAGCGGCCGGACTGAAGCTTTCTTT; cdr3_aa: CATSGRTEAFF
d_call: .; j_call: TRBJ1-2; clone_size: many; v_call: TRBV7-8; cdr3_nt: TGTGCCAGCAGCTTAGTAAGTCGACAGACCGCTAACTATGGCTACACCTTC; cdr3_aa: CASSLVSRQTANYGYTF
d_call: .; j_call: TRBJ2-7; clone_size: many; v_call: TRBV3-1; cdr3_nt: TGTGCCAGCAGCCACCAAAGCGAGCAGTACTTC; cdr3_aa: CASSHQSEQYF
d_call: TRBD2; j_call: TRBJ2-3; clone_size: many; v_call: TRBV9; cdr3_nt: TGTGCCAGCAGCGTAGGGGGGGCGGGGGGGGGCACAGATACGCAGTATTTT; cdr3_aa: CASSVGGAGGGTDTQYF
d_call: .; j_call: TRBJ2-6; clone_size: many; v_call: TRBV7-2; cdr3_nt: TGTGCCAGCAGCTTAGGCGCAAGCTCTGGGGCCAACGTCCTGACTTTC; cdr3_aa: CASSLGASSGANVLTF
d_call: TRBD1; j_call: TRBJ1-1; clone_size: .; v_call: TRBV7-3; cdr3_nt: TGTGCCAGCAGCTTAAGCACAGGGGTAACTGAAGCTTTCTTT; cdr3_aa: CASSLSTGVTEAFF
d_call: TRBD1; j_call: TRBJ2-6; clone_size: .; v_call: TRBV28; cdr3_nt: TGTGCCAGCAGTTTAAGACAGGGGGCTGATGGGGCCAACGTCCTGACTTTC; cdr3_aa: CASSLRQGADGANVLTF
d_call: .; j_call: TRBJ2-2; clone_size: .; v_call: TRBV7-9; cdr3_nt: TGTGCCAGCACCCCCCAGGGGCAAACGAACACCGGGGAGCTGTTTTTT; cdr3_aa: CASTPQGQTNTGELFF
d_call: TRBD2; j_call: TRBJ2-7; clone_size: .; v_call: TRBV5-1; cdr3_nt: TGCGCCAGCAGCTGGGGGGGGGACTACTACGAGCAGTACTTC; cdr3_aa: CASSWGGDYYEQYF
d_call: .; j_call: TRBJ2-1; clone_size: many; v_call: TRBV4-1; cdr3_nt: TGCGCCAGCAGCCAAGATGAAGGCAGGGATGAGCAGTTCTTC; cdr3_aa: CASSQDEGRDEQFF